This T cell receptor (beta chain) was documented in a study of beta chain features in type 1 diabetes. Whole-study findings and limits: VDJ junctions from patients with type 1 diabetes contained fewer insertions and more deletions.

Regarding this clone: The antigen is undetermined.

Reverse transcription of all isolated RNA meant that expressed TCRB transcripts were sequenced. The table came from immunoSEQ multiplex PCR; TCRdb's copy has only in-frame clones and leaves some out. The sample lists about 930,000 clones, about 17% seen once, with about 0.02% in the top ten. Trimming shortened V by 5 bases and J by 7 bases, and 12 bases separated the two germline ends. Germline lookup yields CDR1 MNHNY and CDR2 SVGAGI (reference sequence). The CDR3 contains 13 residues. The source of this sequence is a woman aged 18-29 years in good health. The rearrangement links TRBV6-6 to TRBJ2-1; D unclear. The sequencing input was naive CD4+ T cells from blood. CDR3 DNA: TGTGCCAGCAGTCCGATCAGCCGTAATGAGCAGTTCTTC. Protein product: CASSPISRNEQFF.